This section outlines one T cell receptor (beta chain) sequence together with its context. This clonotype has a count of ten or more. Its target antigen remains unknown. Base quality data are lacking; no much larger clone is found one base away. Stable Graves' hyperthyroidism was defined as the absence of progression to ophthalmopathy over 18 months of follow-up. Hyperthyroidism patients were aged 18 to 65 years and newly diagnosed, with disease duration of less than 2 months. Exclusion was applied to patients with uncontrolled infections, other autoimmune diseases, pregnancy or lactation. Diagnoses relied on clinical symptoms, serum thyroxine and TRAb, thyroid ultrasound and orbital computed tomography. PBMCs were separated from 10 ml of fresh peripheral blood using Ficoll-Paque density gradient centrifugation. Total RNA was extracted with Trizol reagent, and quality was checked on an Agilent 2100 Bioanalyzer.

CDR1 is given as SGHRS and CDR2 as YFSETQ, both from the germline V gene. Cut back by 0 bases and 0 bases, the V and J ends lie 13 bases apart. Measured from the cysteine to the phenylalanine, the CDR3 is 16 residues long. Left in the record is the CDR3 DNA by itself, 48 bases read in frame from the first base. The sample is drawn from a study of T cells in Graves' hyperthyroidism and ophthalmopathy (dated by TCRdb to about 2019). At the level of the whole study: Peripheral blood was collected at initial diagnosis, before any treatment. An independent validation cohort of 18 to 20 hyperthyroidism patients and about 16 patients who later progressed to ophthalmopathy tested prospective prediction of ophthalmopathy. In addition, the study compared T-cell repertoires in thyroid tissue and in blood from several Graves' hyperthyroidism patients. To identify distinguishing TCR V-J signatures, a discovery cohort of about 95 patients was used, comprising some 45 with Graves' ophthalmopathy and about 59 with stable Graves' hyperthyroidism. According to the paper, TCR Vbeta CDR3 sequencing was carried out on over 130 peripheral blood samples, which came from some 41 ophthalmopathy, fewer than 80 hyperthyroidism and about 17 progressor patients. The 75 to 100 discovery patients were divided at random into training and test sets in a 7:3 ratio. Following sampling, methimazole starting at 30 mg daily was given to hyperthyroidism patients, and high-dose intravenous methylprednisolone was given to ophthalmopathy patients.

Results the study describes overall, beyond this receptor: In cross-validation, a model built on a 13 V-J signature told ophthalmopathy apart from stable hyperthyroidism with under 90% sensitivity and roughly 81% specificity, and in testing the same model reached 80%/75%. Sample size was not statistically predetermined, and investigators were not blinded to group allocation. During validation, the model predicted progression to ophthalmopathy a median of about 5.9 months ahead of onset, with more than 55% sensitivity and 72% to 80% specificity. Most expanded thyroid clonotypes (frequency above 0.001) were also detected in blood, suggesting blood repertoires may reflect thyroid immune responses.

The TCR beta CDR3 regions were amplified from RNA transcripts. The TCR CDR3 was subjected to a first round of RT-PCR using the HTBI primer set and the Qiagen OneStep RT-PCR kit. The libraries were constructed in a second round of multiplex PCR and then size-selected and purified. The libraries were sequenced on an Illumina HiSeq2000 using paired-end 100 bp reads. On the study's bioinformatics: SOAPnuke was used to process the raw data, throwing out any read that contained adapters or uncalled bases, had a mean Phred below 15, or lacked an exact constant-primer or identifier match. High-quality paired reads were merged with COPE v1.2.5, and unique nucleotide sequences were defined as clonotypes. MiTCR v1.1 was used to align clonotypes to the IMGT TRBV, TRBD and TRBJ reference segments. The analysis was restricted to V-J combinations with a frequency above 0.0001, which together covered 99% to 99.2% of the repertoires. The TCS score was defined as F50 (clonal expansion) divided by E x V (chaos), with BLOSUM62-based TCRdist calculated between CDR3 peptides within each V-J. Welch's t-statistics and random forest reduced fewer than 550 V-J features to 13, which were used in a naive Bayes classifier (R e1071). The raw public reads went through TCRdb reprocessing: fastp at Q25, MiXCR clone calling, in-frame beta chains kept. Each CDR3 protein appears once, grouped with its most common genes and DNA. Here the V and J calls rest on TCRdb's processing, not on the authors' analysis. The sample table shows 500,000 to 700,000 distinct CDR3 sequences, and 16% are seen once. 15% to 20% of the sample lies in the top ten.

This clonotype originated in a woman between 18 and 30 years old with Graves' hyperthyroidism. The chain is assembled from TRBV5-1 and TRBJ2-7, with the D gene tentatively TRBD1 or TRBD2, based on 5 matching bases in each. Sequenced material: blood. CDR3 sequence: CASSLEPRGFSYEQYF. The DNA is as follows: TGCGCCAGCAGCTTGGAGCCGAGGGGATTCTCCTACGAGCAGTACTTC. The entire variable domain, with the stretches around the CDR3 drawn from the reference TRBV5-1 and TRBJ2-7 proteins, is KAGVTQTPRYLIKTRGQQVTLSCSPISGHRSVSWYQQTPGQGLQFLFEYFSETQRNKGNFPGRFSGRQFSNSRSEMNVSTLELGDSALYLCASSLEPRGFSYEQYFGPGTRLTVT.